This T cell receptor beta chain is from a study of control samples from healthy donors and cancer patients. The repertoire was sequenced with immunoSEQ multiplex PCR; TCRdb's copy has only in-frame clones and lacks some. The sample records roughly 400,000 clones, approximately 90% being singletons. The source is a man aged 35 to 55 with head and neck cancer. The sample consisted of PBMCs.

The CDR3 coding sequence is TGTGCCAGCACCGAAGTACAGGGAACTAACTATGGCTACACCTTC. It yields the protein CASTEVQGTNYGYTF. The V call is TRBV5-4, the J call TRBJ1-2; D is possibly TRBD1 (6 bases). This CDR3 is built from 15 residues. The V gene lost 6 bases and the J gene lost 0 bases, with 15 bases spanning the gap. In germline, CDR1 is SGHNT, CDR2 YYREEE (reference sequence).